The 4 T cell receptor beta chains given below trace back to one sample, sequenced in a study of cytomegalovirus exposure and HLA in healthy donors. Only in-frame clones appear in the TCRdb table, and some are missing; sequencing was by immunoSEQ multiplex PCR. The table shows around 140,000 clones, with roughly 87% occurring only once. The sequencing sample was made of PBMCs. The receptors shown here come from a man between 18 and 35 years old in good health and CMV-seropositive.

The rearrangement joins TRBV27 to TRBJ2-6; 8 bases agree with TRBD2. V lost 6 bases to trimming and J lost 0 bases; unmatched junction nucleotides: 1. The CDR3 totals 15 residues. Germline loops: CDR1 MNHEY, CDR2 SMNVEV (reference sequence). The CDR3 region is CASSRGGSGANVLTF. CDR3 nucleotide sequence: TGTGCCAGCAGCCGGGGGGGCTCTGGGGCCAACGTCCTGACTTTC.

The CDR3 region has the DNA TGTGCCAGCAGCGTAGCTGAGGGGAGGACTGAAGCTTTCTTT. It is translated as CASSVAEGRTEAFF. This rearrangement joins TRBV9 to TRBJ1-1, with a tentative D call TRBD1 (5 bases). V was clipped by 0 bases and J by 5 bases, with 11 bases between them. CDR1 and CDR2 from the germline V gene are SGDLS and YYNGEE. The CDR3 loop spans 14 amino acids.

J is TRBJ1-1 and V is TRBV9, with D possibly TRBD1 on 6 matching bases. The germline CDR1 and CDR2 sequences are SGDLS and YYNGEE. Trimming took off 6 bases at V and 7 bases at J, with 13 bases between the two ends. There are 12 residues in the CDR3. The CDR3 protein is CASTNQGNEAFF. The CDR3 DNA reads TGTGCCAGCACCAACCAGGGGAATGAAGCTTTCTTT.

This chain links TRBV18 with TRBJ1-1, with D tentatively TRBD1 (6 bases). The V end was cut by 4 bases, the J end by 1 base, with 10 bases between. Germline loops: CDR1 KGHSH, CDR2 LQKENI. The CDR3 is 14 residues long. CDR3 nucleotides: TGTGCCAGCTCACTGGGACACTCGAACACTGAAGCTTTCTTT. This codes for CASSLGHSNTEAFF. Together with reference TRBV18 and TRBJ1-1, the CDR3 gives the full variable domain: NAGVMQNPRHLVRRRGQEARLRCSPMKGHSHVYWYRQLPEEGLKFMVYLQKENIIDESGMPKERFSAEFPKEGPSILRIQQVVRGDSAAYFCASSLGHSNTEAFFGQGTRLTVV.